Only a few counts were recorded for the clone carrying this T cell receptor (beta chain). Researchers took RNA transcripts and amplified TCR beta CDR3 regions from them. The first round was an RT-PCR with HTBI primers, and the second round was a multiplex PCR. Via MiXCR, TCRdb re-called the multiplex PCR reads, giving one row per CDR3 protein. The sample holds about 1.1 million distinct CDR3 sequences, 35% to 40% seen once. Germline CDR1 is MNHNS and CDR2 is SASEGT. V was trimmed by 6 bases and J by 6 bases, leaving 12 bases between them. The CDR3 is 13 residues long. These data are taken from a study of Graves' ophthalmopathy and Graves' hyperthyroidism.

This rearrangement joins TRBV6-1 to TRBJ1-3; D unclear. Sequenced input: peripheral blood or thyroid tissue (not recorded which). The source of this sequence is an adult man with Graves' hyperthyroidism. The CDR3 sequence: CASSGPYVNTIYF. The CDR3 DNA reads as TGTGCCAGCAGCGGGCCTTATGTAAACACCATATATTTT.